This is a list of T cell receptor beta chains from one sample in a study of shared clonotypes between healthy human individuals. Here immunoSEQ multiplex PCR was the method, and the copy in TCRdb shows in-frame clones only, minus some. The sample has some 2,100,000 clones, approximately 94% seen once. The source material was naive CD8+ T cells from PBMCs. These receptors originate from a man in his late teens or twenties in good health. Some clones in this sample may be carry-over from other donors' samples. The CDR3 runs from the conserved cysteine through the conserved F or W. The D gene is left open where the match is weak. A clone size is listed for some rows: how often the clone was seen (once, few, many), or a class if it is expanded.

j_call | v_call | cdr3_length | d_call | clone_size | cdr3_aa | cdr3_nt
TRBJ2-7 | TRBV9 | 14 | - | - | CASSLAGRFYEQYF | TGTGCCAGCAGCCTCGCCGGCAGGTTCTACGAGCAGTACTTC
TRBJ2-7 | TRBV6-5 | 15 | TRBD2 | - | CASSPGREGHYEQYF | TGTGCCAGCAGCCCGGGGCGGGAGGGCCACTACGAGCAGTACTTC
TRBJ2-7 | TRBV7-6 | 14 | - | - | CASSLAGRNHEQYF | TGTGCCAGCAGCTTAGCTGGGAGGAACCACGAGCAGTACTTC
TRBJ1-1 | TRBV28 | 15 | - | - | CASSQWEGSNTEAFF | TGTGCCAGCAGTCAATGGGAGGGCTCGAACACTGAAGCTTTCTTT
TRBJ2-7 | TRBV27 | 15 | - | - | CASGSRDSRGHEQYF | TGTGCCAGCGGGTCTCGGGACTCCCGAGGGCACGAGCAGTACTTC
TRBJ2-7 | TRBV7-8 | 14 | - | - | CASSPSLGVHEQYF | TGTGCCAGCAGCCCGAGTCTTGGGGTCCACGAGCAGTACTTC
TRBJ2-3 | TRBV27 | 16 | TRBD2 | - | CASSSSLAGGADTQYF | TGTGCCAGCAGTTCCAGTCTAGCGGGAGGCGCAGATACGCAGTATTTT
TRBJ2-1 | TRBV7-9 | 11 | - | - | CASSLLGGQFF | TGTGCCAGCAGCCTACTAGGGGGTCAGTTCTTC
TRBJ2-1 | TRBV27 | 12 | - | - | CASSLSRNEQFF | TGTGCCAGCAGTTTATCGAGGAATGAGCAGTTCTTC
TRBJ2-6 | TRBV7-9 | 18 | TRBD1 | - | CASSLPDRTPSGANVLTF | TGTGCCAGCAGCTTACCGGACAGGACTCCCTCAGGGGCCAACGTCCTGACTTTC
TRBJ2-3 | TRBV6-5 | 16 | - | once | CASSYARQPSTDTQYF | TGTGCCAGCAGTTACGCCCGGCAGCCTAGCACAGATACGCAGTATTTT
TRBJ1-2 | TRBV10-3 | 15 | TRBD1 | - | CAIRMWGQQIYGYTF | TGTGCCATCAGGATGTGGGGACAGCAAATCTATGGCTACACCTTC
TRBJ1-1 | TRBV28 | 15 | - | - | CASSDSTSMNTEAFF | TGTGCCAGCAGCGACAGTACTAGCATGAACACTGAAGCTTTCTTT
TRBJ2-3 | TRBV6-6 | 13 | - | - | CASSILNTDTQYF | TGTGCCAGCAGTATCCTGAACACAGATACGCAGTATTTT
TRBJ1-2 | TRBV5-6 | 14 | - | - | CASSFEGFNYGYTF | TGTGCCAGCAGCTTCGAGGGGTTTAACTATGGCTACACCTTC
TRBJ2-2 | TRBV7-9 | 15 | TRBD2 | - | CASSLVAGGTGELFF | TGTGCCAGCAGCTTAGTAGCGGGAGGGACCGGGGAGCTGTTTTTT
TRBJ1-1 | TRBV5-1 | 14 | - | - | CASSRGGVYTEAFF | TGCGCCAGCAGCCGAGGAGGGGTCTACACTGAAGCTTTCTTT
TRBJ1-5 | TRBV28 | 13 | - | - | CASSLVGDQPQHF | TGTGCCAGCAGTTTGGTGGGGGATCAGCCCCAGCATTTT
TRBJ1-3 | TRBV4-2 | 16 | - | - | CASSSKVVGARNTIYF | TGTGCCAGCAGCTCGAAGGTCGTCGGGGCTCGAAACACCATATATTTT
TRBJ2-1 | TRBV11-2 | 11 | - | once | CASSPGGEQFF | TGTGCCAGCAGTCCTGGGGGTGAGCAGTTCTTC
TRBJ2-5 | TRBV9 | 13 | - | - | CASSVALQETQYF | TGTGCCAGCAGCGTGGCCCTCCAAGAGACCCAGTACTTC
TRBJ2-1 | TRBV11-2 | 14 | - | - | CASSTGTGGGEQFF | TGTGCCAGCAGCACCGGGACCGGAGGCGGTGAGCAGTTCTTC
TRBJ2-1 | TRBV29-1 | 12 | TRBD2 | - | CSAPTSMNEQFF | TGCAGCGCCCCGACTAGCATGAATGAGCAGTTCTTC
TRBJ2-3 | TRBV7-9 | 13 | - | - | CASSRLGADTQYF | TGTGCCAGCAGCCGTTTAGGGGCAGATACGCAGTATTTT
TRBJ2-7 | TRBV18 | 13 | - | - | CASSPWDSYEQYF | TGTGCCAGCTCACCCTGGGACTCCTACGAGCAGTACTTC
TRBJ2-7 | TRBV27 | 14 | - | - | CASGYPGPLYEQYF | TGTGCCAGCGGATATCCGGGACCGTTGTACGAGCAGTACTTC
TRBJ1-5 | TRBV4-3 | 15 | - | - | CASSLTVGVNQPQHF | TGCGCCAGCAGCCTGACAGTGGGGGTCAATCAGCCCCAGCATTTT
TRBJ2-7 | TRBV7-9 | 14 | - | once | CASSLEGRAREQYF | TGTGCCAGCAGCTTAGAGGGGCGGGCTCGGGAGCAGTACTTC
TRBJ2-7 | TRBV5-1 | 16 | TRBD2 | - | CASSLAGLAGSYEQYF | TGCGCCAGCAGCTTGGCCGGACTAGCGGGATCATACGAGCAGTACTTC
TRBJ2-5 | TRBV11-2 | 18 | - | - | CASSLDFRRQTTEETQYF | TGTGCCAGCAGCTTAGATTTCCGAAGGCAGACCACGGAGGAGACCCAGTACTTC
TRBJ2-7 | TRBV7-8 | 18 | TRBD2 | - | CASSPPRGWGRVIDEQYF | TGTGCCAGCAGCCCCCCGCGTGGTTGGGGGAGGGTGATAGACGAGCAGTACTTC
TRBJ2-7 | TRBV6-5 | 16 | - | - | CASSYSLGPEFYEQYF | TGTGCCAGCAGTTACTCGCTGGGTCCCGAGTTCTACGAGCAGTACTTC
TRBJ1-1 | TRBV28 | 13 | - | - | CASSPRRHTEAFF | TGTGCCAGCAGTCCACGACGGCACACTGAAGCTTTCTTT
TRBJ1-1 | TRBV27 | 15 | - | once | CASSLFLGPRTEAFF | TGTGCCAGCAGTTTATTTTTGGGTCCTCGGACTGAAGCTTTCTTT
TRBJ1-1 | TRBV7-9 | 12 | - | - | CASSPWGTEAFF | TGTGCCAGCAGCCCCTGGGGCACTGAAGCTTTCTTT
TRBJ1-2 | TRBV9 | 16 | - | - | CASSDRTDLGPYGYTF | TGTGCCAGCAGCGACCGGACGGATTTAGGCCCGTATGGCTACACCTTC
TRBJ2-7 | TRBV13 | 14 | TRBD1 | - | CASSVRDSPYEQYF | TGTGCCAGCAGCGTACGGGACAGCCCCTACGAGCAGTACTTC
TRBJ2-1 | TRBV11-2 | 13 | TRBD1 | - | CASSSRGFFEQFF | TGTGCCAGCAGCTCCAGGGGGTTTTTTGAGCAGTTCTTC
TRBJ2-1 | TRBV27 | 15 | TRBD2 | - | CASSEGTSFYNEQFF | TGTGCCAGCAGCGAAGGGACTAGCTTCTACAATGAGCAGTTCTTC
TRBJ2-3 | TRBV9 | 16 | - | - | CASSPGIISAADTQYF | TGTGCCAGCAGCCCAGGTATCATCTCGGCCGCAGATACGCAGTATTTT
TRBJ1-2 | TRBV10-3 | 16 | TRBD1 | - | CAISDPRDRANYGYTF | TGTGCCATCAGTGACCCCCGGGACAGGGCTAACTATGGCTACACCTTC
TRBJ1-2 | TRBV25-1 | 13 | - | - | CASSSGGYYGYTF | TGTGCCAGCAGCTCCGGGGGGTACTATGGCTACACCTTC
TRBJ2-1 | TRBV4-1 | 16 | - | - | CASSQRSQSSYNEQFF | TGCGCCAGCAGCCAACGATCTCAAAGCTCCTACAATGAGCAGTTCTTC
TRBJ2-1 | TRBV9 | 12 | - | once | CASGDPSDEQFF | TGTGCCAGCGGGGACCCTTCCGATGAGCAGTTCTTC
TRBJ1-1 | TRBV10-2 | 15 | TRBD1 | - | CASSAPRDRDTEAFF | TGCGCCAGCAGTGCGCCCCGGGACAGGGACACTGAAGCTTTCTTT
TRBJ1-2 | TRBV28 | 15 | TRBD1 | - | CASSSPGQGVDGYTF | TGTGCCAGCAGTTCCCCGGGACAGGGGGTAGATGGCTACACCTTC
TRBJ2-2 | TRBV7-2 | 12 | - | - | CASSFGVGELFF | TGTGCCAGCAGCTTCGGAGTGGGGGAGCTGTTTTTT
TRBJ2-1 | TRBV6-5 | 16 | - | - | CASSYQQERGENEQFF | TGTGCCAGCAGTTACCAACAGGAGAGGGGGGAGAATGAGCAGTTCTTC
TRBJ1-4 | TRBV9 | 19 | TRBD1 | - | CASSESTLAGDRDNEKLFF | TGTGCCAGCAGCGAATCAACTCTGGCGGGGGACAGGGATAATGAAAAACTGTTTTTT